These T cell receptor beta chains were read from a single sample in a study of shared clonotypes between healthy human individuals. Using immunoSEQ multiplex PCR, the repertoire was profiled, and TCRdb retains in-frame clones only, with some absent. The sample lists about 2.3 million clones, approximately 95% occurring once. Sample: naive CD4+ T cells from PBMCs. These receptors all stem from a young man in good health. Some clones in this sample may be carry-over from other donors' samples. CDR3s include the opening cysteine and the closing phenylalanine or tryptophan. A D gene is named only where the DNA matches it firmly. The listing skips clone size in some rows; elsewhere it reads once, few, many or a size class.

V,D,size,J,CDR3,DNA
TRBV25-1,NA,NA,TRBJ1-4,CASSESAPRGEKLFF,TGTGCCAGCAGTGAATCTGCGCCTCGGGGTGAAAAACTGTTTTTT
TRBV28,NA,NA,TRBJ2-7,CASRGGIYEQYF,TGTGCCTCCAGGGGAGGTATCTACGAGCAGTACTTC
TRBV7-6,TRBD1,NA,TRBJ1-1,CASSAYRGNTEAFF,TGTGCCAGCAGCGCCTACAGGGGTAACACTGAAGCTTTCTTT
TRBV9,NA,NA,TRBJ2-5,CASSVGAGPGETQYF,TGTGCCAGCAGCGTAGGTGCGGGCCCGGGAGAGACCCAGTACTTC
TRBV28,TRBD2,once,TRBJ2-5,CASRPGTSGRRYETQYF,TGTGCCAGCCGCCCCGGGACTAGCGGGAGAAGGTACGAGACCCAGTACTTC
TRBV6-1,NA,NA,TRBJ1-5,CASSLQGISRRAQHF,TGTGCCAGCAGCCTACAGGGAATCTCGCGGAGGGCCCAGCATTTT
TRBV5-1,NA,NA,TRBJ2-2,CASSLGTGTPGELFF,TGCGCCAGCAGCCTGGGGACGGGAACCCCCGGGGAGCTGTTTTTT
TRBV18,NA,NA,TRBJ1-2,CASSLRGRNYGYTF,TGTGCCAGCTCACTCCGGGGGCGCAACTATGGCTACACCTTC
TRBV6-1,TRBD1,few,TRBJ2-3,CASSVRGTDQYF,TGTGCCAGCAGTGTCAGGGGGACCGACCAGTATTTT
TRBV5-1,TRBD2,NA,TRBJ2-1,CASSLVPGLAKPNEQFF,TGCGCCAGCAGCTTGGTTCCCGGACTAGCGAAACCCAATGAGCAGTTCTTC
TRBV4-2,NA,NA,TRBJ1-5,CASSQDHKRFNQPQHF,TGTGCCAGCAGCCAAGATCATAAACGGTTCAATCAGCCCCAGCATTTT
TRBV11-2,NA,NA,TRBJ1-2,CASEIRGEVYTF,TGTGCCAGCGAGATAAGGGGGGAGGTCTACACCTTC
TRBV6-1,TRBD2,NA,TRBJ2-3,CASSGRTSGREDTQYF,TGTGCCAGCAGTGGCCGGACTAGCGGGAGAGAAGATACGCAGTATTTT
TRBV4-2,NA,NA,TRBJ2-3,CASSQVGAGYTDTQYF,TGTGCCAGCAGCCAAGTGGGGGCGGGGTACACAGATACGCAGTATTTT
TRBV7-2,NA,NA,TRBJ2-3,CASSLGNKWDTQYF,TGTGCCAGCAGCTTAGGGAATAAGTGGGATACGCAGTATTTT
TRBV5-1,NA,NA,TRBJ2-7,CASSLDPGASAEQYF,TGCGCCAGCAGCTTGGATCCGGGGGCATCGGCAGAGCAGTACTTC
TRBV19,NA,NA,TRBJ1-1,CASSAQGWGTEAFF,TGTGCCAGTAGTGCCCAAGGGTGGGGCACTGAAGCTTTCTTT
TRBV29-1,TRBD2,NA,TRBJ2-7,CSVSGLARYEQYF,TGCAGCGTATCGGGACTAGCGCGATACGAGCAGTACTTC
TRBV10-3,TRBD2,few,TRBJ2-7,CAIGTSFYEQYF,TGTGCCATCGGGACTAGTTTCTACGAGCAGTACTTC
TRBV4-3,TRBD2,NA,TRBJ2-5,CASSQDVAGAVTQYF,TGCGCCAGCAGCCAAGATGTAGCGGGAGCGGTGACCCAGTACTTC
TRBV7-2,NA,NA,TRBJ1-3,CASSLAGPPSSGNTIYF,TGTGCCAGCAGCTTAGCTGGTCCCCCAAGCTCTGGAAACACCATATATTTT
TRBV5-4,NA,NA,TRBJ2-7,CASSPSPRATYEQYF,TGTGCCAGCAGCCCTAGCCCCAGGGCGACCTACGAGCAGTACTTC
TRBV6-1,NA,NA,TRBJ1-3,CASSGGRLSSGNTIYF,TGTGCCAGCAGTGGTGGACGGTTGAGCTCTGGAAACACCATATATTTT
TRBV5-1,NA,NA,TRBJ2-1,CASSVGSSYNEQFF,TGCGCCAGCAGCGTCGGGAGCTCCTACAATGAGCAGTTCTTC
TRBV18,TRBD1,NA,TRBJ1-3,CASSQTGQGNSGNTIYF,TGTGCCAGCTCACAGACTGGACAGGGGAACTCTGGAAACACCATATATTTT
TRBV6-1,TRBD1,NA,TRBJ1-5,CASSERAPGQGRTYSNQPQHF,TGTGCCAGCAGTGAACGGGCACCGGGACAGGGGCGGACCTATAGCAATCAGCCCCAGCATTTT
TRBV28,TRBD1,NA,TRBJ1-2,CASTEQGRGLYGYTF,TGTGCCAGCACCGAGCAGGGCAGGGGGCTTTATGGCTACACCTTC
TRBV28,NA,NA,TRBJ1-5,CASSLGGQGNQPQHF,TGTGCCAGCAGTTTAGGAGGTCAAGGCAATCAGCCCCAGCATTTT
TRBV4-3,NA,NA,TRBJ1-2,CASSPARYRANYGYTF,TGCGCCAGCAGCCCAGCGAGGTACCGAGCTAACTATGGCTACACCTTC
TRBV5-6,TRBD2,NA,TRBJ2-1,CASSLVAGENEQFF,TGTGCCAGCAGCTTAGTAGCGGGAGAAAATGAGCAGTTCTTC
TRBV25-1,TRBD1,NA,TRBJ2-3,CASRVRTGRTDTQYF,TGTGCCAGCAGGGTAAGGACAGGGAGGACAGATACGCAGTATTTT
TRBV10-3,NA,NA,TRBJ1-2,CAISVDSTNYGYTF,TGTGCCATCAGTGTGGACAGCACGAACTATGGCTACACCTTC
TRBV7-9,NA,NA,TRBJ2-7,CASSLGGPSYEQYF,TGTGCCAGCAGCTTAGGTGGCCCCTCCTACGAGCAGTACTTC
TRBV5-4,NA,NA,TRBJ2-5,CASSLALSGETQYF,TGTGCCAGCAGCTTGGCCCTCTCGGGGGAGACCCAGTACTTC
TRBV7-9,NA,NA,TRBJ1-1,CATGVRGSAFF,TGTGCCACCGGCGTCCGAGGTTCGGCTTTCTTT
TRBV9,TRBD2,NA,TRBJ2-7,CASSSTSGLVAEQYF,TGTGCCAGCAGCTCCACCTCGGGACTAGTTGCCGAGCAGTACTTC
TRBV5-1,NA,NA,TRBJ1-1,CASSPMGPGTEAFF,TGCGCCAGCAGCCCGATGGGGCCTGGGACTGAAGCTTTCTTT
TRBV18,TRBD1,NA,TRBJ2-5,CASSRGTGEETQYF,TGTGCCAGCTCACGAGGGACAGGGGAAGAGACCCAGTACTTC
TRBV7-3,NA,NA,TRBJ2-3,CASSLQGTDTQYF,TGTGCCAGCAGCTTACAGGGAACAGATACGCAGTATTTT
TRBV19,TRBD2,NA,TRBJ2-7,CASNRTSGNSYEQYF,TGTGCCAGTAATAGGACTAGCGGAAACTCCTACGAGCAGTACTTC
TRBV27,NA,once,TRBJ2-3,CASSSPPGARTDTQYF,TGTGCCAGCAGTTCACCCCCGGGCGCGCGCACAGATACGCAGTATTTT
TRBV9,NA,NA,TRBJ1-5,CASSPGGGGQPQHF,TGTGCCAGCAGCCCGGGGGGGGGCGGTCAGCCCCAGCATTTT
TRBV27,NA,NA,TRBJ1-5,CASSGGQTLLSNQPQHF,TGTGCCAGCAGTGGAGGACAGACGTTACTTAGCAATCAGCCCCAGCATTTT
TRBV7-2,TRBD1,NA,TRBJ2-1,CASSLEQGGNEQFF,TGTGCCAGCAGCTTAGAACAGGGGGGAAATGAGCAGTTCTTC
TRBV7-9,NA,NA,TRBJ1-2,CASSLESGARYGYTF,TGTGCCAGCAGCTTAGAATCCGGGGCAAGGTATGGCTACACCTTC